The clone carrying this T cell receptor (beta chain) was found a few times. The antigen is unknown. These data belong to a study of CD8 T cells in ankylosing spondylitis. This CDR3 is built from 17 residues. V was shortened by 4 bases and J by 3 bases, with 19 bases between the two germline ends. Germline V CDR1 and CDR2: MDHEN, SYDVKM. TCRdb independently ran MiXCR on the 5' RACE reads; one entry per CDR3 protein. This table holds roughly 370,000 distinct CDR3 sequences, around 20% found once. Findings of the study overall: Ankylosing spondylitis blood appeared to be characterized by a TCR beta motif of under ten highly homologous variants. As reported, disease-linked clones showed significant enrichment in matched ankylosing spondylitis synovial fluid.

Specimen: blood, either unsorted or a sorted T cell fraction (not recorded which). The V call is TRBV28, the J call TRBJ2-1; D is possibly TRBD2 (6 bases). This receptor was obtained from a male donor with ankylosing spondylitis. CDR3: CASSSVPWAGNYNEQFF. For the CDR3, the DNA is TGTGCCAGCAGTTCTGTTCCGTGGGCGGGGAACTACAATGAGCAGTTCTTC.